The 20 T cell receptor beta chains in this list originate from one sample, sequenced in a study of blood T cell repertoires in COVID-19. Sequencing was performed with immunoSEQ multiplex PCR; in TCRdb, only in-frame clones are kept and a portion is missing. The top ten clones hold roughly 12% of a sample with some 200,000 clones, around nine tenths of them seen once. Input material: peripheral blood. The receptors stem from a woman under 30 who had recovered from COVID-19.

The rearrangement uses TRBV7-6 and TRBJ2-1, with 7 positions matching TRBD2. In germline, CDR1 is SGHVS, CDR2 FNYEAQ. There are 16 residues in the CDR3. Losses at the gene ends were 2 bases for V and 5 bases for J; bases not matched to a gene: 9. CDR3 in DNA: TGTGCCAGCAGCTTATGGCGCGGGAGTCCAAACAATGAGCAGTTCTTC. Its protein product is CASSLWRGSPNNEQFF.

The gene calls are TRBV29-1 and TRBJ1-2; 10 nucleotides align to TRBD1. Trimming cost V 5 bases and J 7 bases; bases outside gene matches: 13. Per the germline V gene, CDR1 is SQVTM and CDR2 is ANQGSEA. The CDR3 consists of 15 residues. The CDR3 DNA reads TGCAGCGTTTTCTACCAGACAGGGGGCGCGGGTGGCTACACCTTC. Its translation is CSVFYQTGGAGGYTF. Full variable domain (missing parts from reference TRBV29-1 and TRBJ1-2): SAVISQKPSRDICQRGTSLTIQCQVDSQVTMMFWYRQQPGQSLTLIATANQGSEATYESGFVIDKFPISRPNLTFSTLTVSNMSPEDSSIYLCSVFYQTGGAGGYTFGSGTRLTVV.

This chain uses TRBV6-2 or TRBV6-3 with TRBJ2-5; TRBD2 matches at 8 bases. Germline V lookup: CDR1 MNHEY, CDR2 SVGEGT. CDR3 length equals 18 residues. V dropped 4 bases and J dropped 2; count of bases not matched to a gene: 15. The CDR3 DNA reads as TGTGCCAGCAGTTCCGAAGCGGGAGCAGTGTTAGGGCAAGAGACCCAGTACTTC. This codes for CASSSEAGAVLGQETQYF.

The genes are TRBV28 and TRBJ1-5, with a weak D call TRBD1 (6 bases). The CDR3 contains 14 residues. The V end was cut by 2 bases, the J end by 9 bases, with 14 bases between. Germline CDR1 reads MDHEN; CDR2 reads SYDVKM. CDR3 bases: TGTGCCAGCAGTTTAGGGGGGGCCAGATGGCCCCAGCATTTT. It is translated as CASSLGGARWPQHF.

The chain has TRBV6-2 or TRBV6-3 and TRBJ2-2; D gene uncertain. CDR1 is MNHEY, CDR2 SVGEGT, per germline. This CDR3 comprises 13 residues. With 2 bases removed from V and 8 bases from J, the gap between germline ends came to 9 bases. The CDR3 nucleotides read TGTGCCAGCAGTTACGTAGCCATGGGGGAGCTGTTTTTT. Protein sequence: CASSYVAMGELFF.

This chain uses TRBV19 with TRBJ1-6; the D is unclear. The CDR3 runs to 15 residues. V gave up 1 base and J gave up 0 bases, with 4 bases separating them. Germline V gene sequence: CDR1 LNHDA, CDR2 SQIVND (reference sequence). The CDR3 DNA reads TGTGCCAGTAGTATAGGAGGCTCCTATAATTCACCCCTCCACTTT. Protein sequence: CASSIGGSYNSPLHF.

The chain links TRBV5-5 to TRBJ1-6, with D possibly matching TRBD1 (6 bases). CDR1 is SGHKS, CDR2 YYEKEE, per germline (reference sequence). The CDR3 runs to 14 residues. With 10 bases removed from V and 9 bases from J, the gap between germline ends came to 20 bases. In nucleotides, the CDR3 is TGTGCCTCAAAAACAGGGTTCGGGATTTCACCCCTCCACTTT. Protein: CASKTGFGISPLHF.

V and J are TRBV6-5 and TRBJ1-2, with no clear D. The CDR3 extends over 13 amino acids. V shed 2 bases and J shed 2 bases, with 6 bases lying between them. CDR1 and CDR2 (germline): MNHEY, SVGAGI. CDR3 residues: CASSYAGNYGYTF. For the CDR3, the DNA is TGTGCCAGCAGTTACGCGGGGAACTATGGCTACACCTTC.

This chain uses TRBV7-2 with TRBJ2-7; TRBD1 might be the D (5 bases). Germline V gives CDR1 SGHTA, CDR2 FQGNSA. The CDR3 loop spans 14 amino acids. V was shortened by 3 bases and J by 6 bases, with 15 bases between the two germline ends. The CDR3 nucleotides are TGTGCCAGCAGCTTCAGGGAAACCACCGCCGAGCAGTACTTC. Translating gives CASSFRETTAEQYF.

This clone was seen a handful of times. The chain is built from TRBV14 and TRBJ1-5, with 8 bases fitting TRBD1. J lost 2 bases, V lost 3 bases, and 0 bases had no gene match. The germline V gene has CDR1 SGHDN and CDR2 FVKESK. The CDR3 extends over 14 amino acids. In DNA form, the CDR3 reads TGTGCCAGCAGCCAGACAGGGGGCAATCAGCCCCAGCATTTT. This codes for CASSQTGGNQPQHF. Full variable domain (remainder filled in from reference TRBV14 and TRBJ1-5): EAGVTQFPSHSVIEKGQTVTLRCDPISGHDNLYWYRRVMGKEIKFLLHFVKESKQDESGMPNNRFLAERTGGTYSTLKVQPAELEDSGVYFCASSQTGGNQPQHFGDGTRLSIL.

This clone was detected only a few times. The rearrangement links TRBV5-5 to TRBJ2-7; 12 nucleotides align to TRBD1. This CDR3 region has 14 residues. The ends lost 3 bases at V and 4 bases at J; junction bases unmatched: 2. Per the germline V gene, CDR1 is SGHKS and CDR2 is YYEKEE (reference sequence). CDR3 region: CASSWGQGAYEQYF. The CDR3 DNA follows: TGTGCCAGCAGCTGGGGACAGGGGGCTTACGAGCAGTACTTC.

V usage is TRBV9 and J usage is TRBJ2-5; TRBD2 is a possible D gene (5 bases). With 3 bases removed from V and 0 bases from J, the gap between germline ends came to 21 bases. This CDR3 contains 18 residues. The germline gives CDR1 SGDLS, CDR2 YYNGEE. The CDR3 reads CASSATVPRTRDQETQYF. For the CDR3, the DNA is TGTGCCAGCAGCGCTACCGTTCCCAGGACGCGGGACCAAGAGACCCAGTACTTC.

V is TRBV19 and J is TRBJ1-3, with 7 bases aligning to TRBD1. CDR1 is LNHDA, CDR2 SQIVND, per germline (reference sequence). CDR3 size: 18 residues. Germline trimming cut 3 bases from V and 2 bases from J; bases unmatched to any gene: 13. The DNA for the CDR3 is TGTGCCAGTAGTATTCTTTTCCCGGACAGGAGGACTGGAAACACCATATATTTT. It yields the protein CASSILFPDRRTGNTIYF. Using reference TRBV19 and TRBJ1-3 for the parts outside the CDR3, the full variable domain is DGGITQSPKYLFRKEGQNVTLSCEQNLNHDAMYWYRQDPGQGLRLIYYSQIVNDFQKGDIAEGYSVSREKKESFPLTVTSAQKNPTAFYLCASSILFPDRRTGNTIYFGEGSWLTVV.

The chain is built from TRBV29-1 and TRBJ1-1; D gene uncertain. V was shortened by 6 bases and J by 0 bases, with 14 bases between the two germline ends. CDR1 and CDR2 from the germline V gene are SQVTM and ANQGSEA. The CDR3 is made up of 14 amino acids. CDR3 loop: CSVRGILLNTEAFF. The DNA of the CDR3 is TGCAGCGTCCGGGGAATTTTGTTGAACACTGAAGCTTTCTTT.

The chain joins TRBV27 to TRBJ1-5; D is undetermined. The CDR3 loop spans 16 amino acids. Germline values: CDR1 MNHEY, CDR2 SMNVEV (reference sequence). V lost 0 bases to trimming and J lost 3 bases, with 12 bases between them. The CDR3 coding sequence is TGTGCCAGCAGTTTATCCCCCGGGGAACTCAATCAGCCCCAGCATTTT. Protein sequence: CASSLSPGELNQPQHF.

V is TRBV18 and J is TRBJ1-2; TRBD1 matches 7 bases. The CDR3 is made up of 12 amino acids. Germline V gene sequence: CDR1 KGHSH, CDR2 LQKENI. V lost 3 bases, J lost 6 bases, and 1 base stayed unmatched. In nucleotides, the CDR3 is TGTGCCAGCTCACCCGACAGGGATGGCTACACCTTC. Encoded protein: CASSPDRDGYTF.

The CDR3 is CASSQGLAYEQYF. Here the CDR3 DNA reads TGCGCCAGCAGCCAGGGACTAGCTTACGAGCAGTACTTC. The V call is TRBV4-3, the J call TRBJ2-7, with 9 bases identical to TRBD2. CDR3 length: 13 amino acids. Germline trimming cut 3 bases from V and 4 bases from J; bases unmatched to any gene: 1. The germline V gene has CDR1 LGHNA and CDR2 YSLEER.

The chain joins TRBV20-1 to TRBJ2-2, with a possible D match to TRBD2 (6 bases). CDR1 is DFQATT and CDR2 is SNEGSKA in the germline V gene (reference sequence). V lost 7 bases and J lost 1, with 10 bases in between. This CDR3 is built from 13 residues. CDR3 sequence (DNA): TGCAGTGGTAGTAGCGGGAACACCGGGGAGCTGTTTTTT. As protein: CSGSSGNTGELFF.

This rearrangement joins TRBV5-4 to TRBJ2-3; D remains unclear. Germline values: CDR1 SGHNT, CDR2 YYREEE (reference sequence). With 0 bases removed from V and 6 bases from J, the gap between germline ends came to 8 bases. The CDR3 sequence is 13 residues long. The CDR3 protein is CASSLDSRDTQYF. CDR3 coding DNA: TGTGCCAGCAGCTTGGACTCCCGGGATACGCAGTATTTT.

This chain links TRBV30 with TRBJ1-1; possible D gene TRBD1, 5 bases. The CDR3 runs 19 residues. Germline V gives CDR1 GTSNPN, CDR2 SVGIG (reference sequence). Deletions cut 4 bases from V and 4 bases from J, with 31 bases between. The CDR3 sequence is CAWIPKSHFRRGIGTEAFF. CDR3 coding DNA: TGTGCCTGGATCCCCAAGTCTCATTTTAGAAGGGGAATCGGCACTGAAGCTTTCTTT. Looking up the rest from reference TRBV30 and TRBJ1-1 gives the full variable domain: SQTIHQWPATLVQPVGSPLSLECTVEGTSNPNLYWYRQAAGRGLQLLFYSVGIGQISSEVPQNLSASRPQDRQFILSSKKLLLSDSGFYLCAWIPKSHFRRGIGTEAFFGQGTRLTVV.